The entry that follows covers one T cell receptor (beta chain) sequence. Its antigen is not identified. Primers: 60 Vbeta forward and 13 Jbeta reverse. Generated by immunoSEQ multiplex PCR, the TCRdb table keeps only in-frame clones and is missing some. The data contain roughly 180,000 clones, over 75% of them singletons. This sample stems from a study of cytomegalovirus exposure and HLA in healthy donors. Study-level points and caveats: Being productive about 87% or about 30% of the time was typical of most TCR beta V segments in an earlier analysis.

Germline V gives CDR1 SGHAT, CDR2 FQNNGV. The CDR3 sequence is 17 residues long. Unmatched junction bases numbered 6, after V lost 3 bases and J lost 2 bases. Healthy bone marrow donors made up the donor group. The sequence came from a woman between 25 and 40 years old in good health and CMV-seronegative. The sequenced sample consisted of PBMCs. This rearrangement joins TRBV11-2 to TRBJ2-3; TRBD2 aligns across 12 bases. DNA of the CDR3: TGTGCCAGCAGCTTGGACCTAGCGGGGGGGCTCACAGATACGCAGTATTTT. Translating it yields CASSLDLAGGLTDTQYF.